This T cell receptor beta chain was captured by sequencing in a study of T-cell reconstitution after alpha-beta-depleted transplantation in children. General study points: Some patients showed high day-60 TCRbeta diversity, which derived from surviving recipient T cells and thymic progenitors. At the one-year point after transplant, T-cell counts and TCRbeta diversity were found to come mostly from T cells that had been newly produced.

As it was prepared, the TCRbeta library received unique molecular identifiers. In TCRdb, the PCR reads were re-called with MiXCR into one record per CDR3 protein. The sample lists hundreds of thousands of distinct CDR3 sequences, 10% occurring once. This clonotype came up many times. Its antigen is still unknown. There are 12 residues in the CDR3. Germline V gene lookup returns CDR1 SQVTM and CDR2 ANQGSEA. V was trimmed by 7 bases and J by 0 bases, leaving 9 bases between them. This sequence joins TRBV29-1 and TRBJ1-1; possibly TRBD1 for D (5 bases). The receptor's source is a child aged 2 to 10 with inherited bone marrow failure, due to receive a stem cell transplant. Here the sequenced sample was PBMCs, taken before TCRalphabeta/CD19-depleted stem cell transplant. The CDR3 loop reads CSAGRMNTEAFF. CDR3 bases: TGCAGCGCGGGACGGATGAACACTGAAGCTTTCTTT. Combining the CDR3 with reference TRBV29-1 and TRBJ1-1 gives the whole variable domain SAVISQKPSRDICQRGTSLTIQCQVDSQVTMMFWYRQQPGQSLTLIATANQGSEATYESGFVIDKFPISRPNLTFSTLTVSNMSPEDSSIYLCSAGRMNTEAFFGQGTRLTVV.